This note documents a single TCR beta chain sequence. This CDR3 is 17 amino acids long. V was clipped by 3 bases and J by 6 bases, with 18 bases between them. Germline V CDR1 and CDR2: KGHSH, LQKENI. The source of the sample is a study of T cell responses to AZD1222 COVID-19 vaccine. As for the study in general: Analyses pooled second doses at about 4 or about 12 weeks.

Clones were sequenced by immunoSEQ multiplex PCR, and TCRdb holds only the in-frame ones, with some missing. The sample records about 130,000 clones, roughly 94% being singletons. Specimen: peripheral blood, collected on day 0 of AZD1222 vaccination. This TCR was sampled from an adult in good health. This rearrangement joins TRBV18 to TRBJ1-6; D gene unclear. Written as DNA, the CDR3 is TGTGCCAGCTCACCGCTTGCAGGTGGAGGGTCTAATTCACCCCTCCACTTT. Amino acids: CASSPLAGGGSNSPLHF.